Listed here are 29 T cell receptor beta chains from one sample, sequenced in a study of response to subunit inactivated influenza vaccine. TCRdb independently ran MiXCR on the RT-PCR reads; one entry per CDR3 protein. The top ten hold roughly a tenth of the sample, which has about 620,000 distinct CDR3 sequences, around 11% seen once. The input for sequencing was PBMCs from blood, taken on the day of vaccination. The receptors derive from a man aged 50 or older who received an inactivated influenza vaccine.

V gene TRBV5-1 combines with J gene TRBJ1-1; D might be TRBD1 (5 bases). Germline assignment: CDR1 SGHRS and CDR2 YFSETQ. The length of the CDR3 is 14 residues. The V end was cut by 3 bases, the J end by 4 bases, with 13 bases between. The CDR3 bases are TGCGCCAGCAGCTCGCAGGGTACGGGCACTGAAGCTTTCTTT. This sequence encodes CASSSQGTGTEAFF.

The chain has TRBV5-6 and TRBJ2-5, with 8 nucleotides matching TRBD1. V shed 3 bases, J shed 2 bases, and the junction held 9 bases outside the gene matches. The germline V gene encodes CDR1 SGHDT and CDR2 YYEEEE. The CDR3 extends over 16 amino acids. The DNA for the CDR3 is TGTGCCAGCAGCTCCGGGACAGGCTTCTTTCAAGAGACCCAGTACTTC. Translating gives CASSSGTGFFQETQYF.

The CDR3 region has the DNA TGTGCCAGCGCAGGGGGAATTTACAATGAGCAGTTCTTC. Protein product: CASAGGIYNEQFF. J is TRBJ2-1 and V is TRBV28, with TRBD1 matching over 7 bases. Per germline, CDR1 MDHEN and CDR2 SYDVKM. The V segment lost 8 bases and the J segment 4 bases; nucleotides outside the gene matches: 5. The CDR3 length is 13 residues. The full variable domain, rest sourced from reference TRBV28 and TRBJ2-1, is DVKVTQSSRYLVKRTGEKVFLECVQDMDHENMFWYRQDPGLGLRLIYFSYDVKMKEKGDIPEGYSVSREKKERFSLILESASTNQTSMYLCASAGGIYNEQFFGPGTRLTVL.

This rearrangement joins TRBV11-2 to TRBJ2-5; TRBD2 aligns across 7 bases. The CDR3 sequence is 16 residues long. V trimming: 5 bases; J trimming: 5 bases; junction bases outside the gene matches: 14. CDR1 is SGHAT, CDR2 FQNNGV, per germline. For the CDR3, the DNA is TGTGCCAGCAGCCCCCAGATCGGGGGGACCGGGGAGACCCAGTACTTC. Its protein product is CASSPQIGGTGETQYF.

This clonotype showed up just a few times. This chain connects TRBV4-3 to TRBJ2-5, with TRBD2 matching 10 bases. The J segment lost 4 bases and the V segment lost 2 bases, leaving 16 bases of the junction unmatched. Germline V gene lookup returns CDR1 LGHNA and CDR2 YSLEER. The CDR3 is 19 amino acids. The CDR3: CASSQWLAGDLNRPETQYF. The DNA for the CDR3 is TGCGCCAGCAGCCAATGGCTAGCGGGGGACCTAAACAGACCAGAGACCCAGTACTTC.

This chain joins TRBV15 and TRBJ2-1; 7 bases match TRBD1. CDR1 and CDR2 from the germline V gene are LNHNV and YYDKDF (reference sequence). With 0 bases clipped from V and 4 bases from J, the junction kept 3 bases outside the gene matches. The CDR3 consists of 15 residues. The CDR3 nucleotides read TGTGCCACCAGCAGAGATGCACAGGGGTACAATGAGCAGTTCTTC. Residues: CATSRDAQGYNEQFF.

In its sample, this clonotype was seen a few times. The rearrangement uses TRBV20-1 and TRBJ2-5; 8 nucleotides agree with TRBD1. Trimming took 7 bases from V and 4 from J; bases not matched to a gene: 8. CDR1 is DFQATT, CDR2 SNEGSKA, per germline (reference sequence). The CDR3 extends over 13 amino acids. The CDR3 DNA is TGCAGTGGAAAACAGGGGGGTTCAGAGACCCAGTACTTC. Translating it yields CSGKQGGSETQYF.

The V and J genes are TRBV29-1 and TRBJ2-1; no definite D call. There are 13 residues in the CDR3. The V gene lost 4 bases and the J gene lost 0 bases, with 7 bases spanning the gap. CDR1 is SQVTM, CDR2 ANQGSEA, per germline. The CDR3 is CSVVADSYNEQFF. The CDR3 nucleotides read TGCAGCGTTGTGGCCGACTCCTACAATGAGCAGTTCTTC.

The chain links TRBV27 to TRBJ2-7; 8 bases are shared with TRBD2. The germline V gene has CDR1 MNHEY and CDR2 SMNVEV (reference sequence). CDR3 length: 17 amino acids. Losses at the gene ends were 3 bases for V and 0 bases for J; bases not matched to a gene: 10. The CDR3 DNA sequence: TGTGCCAGCAGTTTGAAATCCCTAGCGGGTCGCTCCTACGAGCAGTACTTC. Its translation: CASSLKSLAGRSYEQYF.

Only a few counts were recorded for this clonotype. J is TRBJ2-1 and V is TRBV5-1; no clear D gene. Germline CDR1 reads SGHRS; CDR2 reads YFSETQ. The CDR3 is made up of 12 amino acids. Trimming cost V 4 bases and J 10 bases, with 12 bases left between them. CDR3 bases: TGCGCCAGCAGCACGAGCCCGATAGAGCAGTTCTTC. It codes for CASSTSPIEQFF.

This clonotype was found a few times. This CDR3 is CASSLGLTGRTDTQYF. The DNA of the CDR3 is TGTGCCAGCAGCTTGGGTCTCACGGGACGCACAGATACGCAGTATTTT. This rearrangement joins TRBV11-2 to TRBJ2-3; D is perhaps TRBD1 or TRBD2 (5 bases each). Between the trimmed V and J ends, which lost 3 bases and 1 base, there was a span of 14 bases. From germline, CDR1 is SGHAT and CDR2 FQNNGV. This CDR3 has 16 residues.

The sample holds many counts of this clonotype. The chain employs TRBV30 and TRBJ2-2; D uncertain. Trimming cost V 1 base and J 8 bases, with 11 bases left between them. Germline assignment: CDR1 GTSNPN and CDR2 SVGIG (reference sequence). The CDR3 extends over 13 amino acids. The CDR3 nucleotides are TGTGCCTGGAGTGAATGGTTGAGAGGGGAGCTGTTTTTT. It specifies CAWSEWLRGELFF.

This clonotype was observed a few times. The CDR3 region has the DNA TGTGCCAGCAGCGTCCGAAGTGGGGGGACTGGAACCGGGGAGCTGTTTTTT. Amino acids: CASSVRSGGTGTGELFF. This chain uses TRBV7-9 with TRBJ2-2, with D possibly being TRBD2 (6 bases). The CDR3 extends over 17 amino acids. CDR1 is SEHNR and CDR2 is FQNEAQ in the germline V gene (reference sequence). Trimming took 5 bases from V and 5 from J, leaving 21 bases between them. Full variable domain (rest looked up from reference TRBV7-9 and TRBJ2-2): DTGVSQNPRHKITKRGQNVTFRCDPISEHNRLYWYRQTLGQGPEFLTYFQNEAQLEKSRLLSDRFSAERPKGSFSTLEIQRTEQGDSAMYLCASSVRSGGTGTGELFFGEGSRLTVL.

The chain joins TRBV4-3 to TRBJ1-2; 7 bases are shared with TRBD1. The CDR3 length is 17 residues. Germline V gene data show CDR1 as LGHNA and CDR2 as YSLEER. V shed 0 bases and J 5 bases; nucleotides not matched to a gene: 12. CDR3 in amino acids: CASSQEGPRQGVYGYTF. The CDR3 DNA reads TGCGCCAGCAGCCAAGAAGGGCCGCGACAGGGCGTATATGGCTACACCTTC.

This clonotype was counted many times. The chain employs TRBV5-6 and TRBJ2-7; D perhaps matches TRBD1 (6 bases). Between the trimmed V and J ends, which lost 0 bases and 0 bases, there was a span of 10 bases. The CDR3 consists of 15 residues. Germline V lookup: CDR1 SGHDT, CDR2 YYEEEE. CDR3 region: CASSLETGFSYEQYF. The DNA of the CDR3 is TGTGCCAGCAGCTTGGAAACAGGGTTCTCCTACGAGCAGTACTTC.

This clonotype has a count of ten or more. This chain connects TRBV12-3 or TRBV12-4 to TRBJ2-3; no definite D call. The CDR3 has 14 amino acids. V gave up 3 bases and J gave up 6 bases, with 13 bases separating them. CDR3 sequence reads: CASSFGRRTDTQYF. The DNA for the CDR3 is TGTGCCAGCAGTTTTGGACGAAGAACCGATACGCAGTATTTT.

This clonotype was detected only a few times. The J gene is TRBJ2-5, the V gene TRBV20-1; 13 bases fit TRBD2. There are 16 residues in the CDR3. Looked up from germline, CDR1 is DFQATT and CDR2 is SNEGSKA (reference sequence). Trimming at V came to 6 bases and at J to 4 bases, leaving 11 bases not matched to a gene. This chain's CDR3 is CSATTGTSGAGETQYF. CDR3 bases: TGCAGTGCCACCACCGGGACTAGCGGGGCGGGAGAGACCCAGTACTTC.

The chain is built from TRBV7-9 and TRBJ1-1, with D unclear. The CDR3 runs to 14 residues. Germline loops: CDR1 SEHNR, CDR2 FQNEAQ (reference sequence). The ends were cut back, 5 bases at V and 4 bases at J, with 14 bases in the middle. The CDR3 spells CASSPPPHGTEAFF. CDR3 sequence (DNA): TGTGCCAGCAGCCCCCCACCACACGGCACTGAAGCTTTCTTT.

This clonotype was counted ten times or more. V is TRBV10-3 and J is TRBJ2-3; 7 nucleotides align to TRBD2. V was pared by 0 bases and J by 0 bases, with 3 bases of the junction left unmatched. The CDR3 is 16 residues long. Germline assignment: CDR1 ENHRY and CDR2 SYGVKD. The CDR3 reads CAISESLAESTDTQYF. As DNA, the CDR3 is TGTGCCATCAGTGAGTCCCTAGCGGAGAGCACAGATACGCAGTATTTT.

This clonotype appeared a few times. The genes are TRBV6-2 or TRBV6-3 and TRBJ1-5; D is perhaps TRBD1 (6 bases). The germline V and J ends were trimmed by 6 bases and 3 bases, with 12 bases remaining between them. Germline loops: CDR1 MNHEY, CDR2 SVGEGT. This CDR3 is built from 14 residues. The DNA of the CDR3 is TGTGCCAGCAGGCTGACAGGCGACAATCAGCCCCAGCATTTT. Amino acids: CASRLTGDNQPQHF.

This clonotype was detected only a few times. This sequence joins TRBV6-2 or TRBV6-3 and TRBJ2-6; D not certain. Germline-derived CDR1 and CDR2 are MNHEY and SVGEGT. This CDR3 is 14 amino acids long. V was pared by 3 bases and J by 5 bases, with 8 bases between. The CDR3 nucleotides are TGTGCCAGCAGTTATACAGAAAGGGCCAACGTCCTGACTTTC. Protein product: CASSYTERANVLTF.

This clonotype was detected many times. J is TRBJ2-3 and V is TRBV4-3; the D gene could be TRBD1 or TRBD2 (6 bases each). This CDR3 is 15 amino acids long. V lost 7 bases to trimming and J lost 4 bases, with 18 bases between them. Germline-derived CDR1 and CDR2 are LGHNA and YSLEER. The CDR3 here is CASNEGGSHADTQYF. The CDR3 DNA is TGCGCCAGCAACGAGGGGGGCTCCCATGCAGATACGCAGTATTTT.

This clonotype occurred many times. J is TRBJ2-4 and V is TRBV7-9; a weak D match, TRBD2 (6 bases). The CDR3 runs to 14 residues. Germline CDR1 is SEHNR and CDR2 is FQNEAQ (reference sequence). V lost 0 bases, J lost 8 bases, and 11 bases lay in between. CDR3 nucleotides: TGTGCCAGCAGCTTAGCTACAGGAGGGGACATTCAGTACTTC. Its translation: CASSLATGGDIQYF.

The chain joins TRBV7-2 to TRBJ2-1; 12 bases fit TRBD2. V was clipped by 3 bases and J by 13 bases; unmatched bases: 7. This CDR3 has 14 residues. Germline CDR1 SGHTA, CDR2 FQGNSA. The CDR3 sequence: CASSFRLAGAYQFF. The CDR3 region has the DNA TGTGCCAGCAGCTTCCGACTAGCGGGGGCCTACCAGTTCTTC.

This clonotype was observed a few times. The chain links TRBV5-1 to TRBJ2-1; TRBD2 might be the D (6 bases). The germline V and J ends were trimmed by 1 base and 4 bases, with 12 bases remaining between them. Germline loops: CDR1 SGHRS, CDR2 YFSETQ. This CDR3 has 15 amino acids. CDR3 residues: CASSLTGEMYNEQFF. The CDR3 DNA follows: TGCGCCAGCAGCTTGACGGGAGAGATGTACAATGAGCAGTTCTTC.

The table lists this clonotype with many counts. The chain joins TRBV12-3 or TRBV12-4 to TRBJ2-5; D tentatively reads TRBD1 or TRBD2 (6 bases each). Deletions cut 3 bases from V and 5 bases from J, with 10 bases between. The CDR3 length is 13 residues. The CDR3 spells CASSFGGEETQYF. The CDR3 DNA reads as TGTGCCAGCAGTTTCGGGGGCGAGGAGACCCAGTACTTC.

In its sample, this clonotype was seen a few times. V is TRBV29-1 and J is TRBJ1-1; D call uncertain. The V and J ends lost 8 bases and 5 bases respectively, with 30 bases between them. The CDR3 has 17 amino acids. The germline CDR1 and CDR2 sequences are SQVTM and ANQGSEA. Here the CDR3 DNA reads TGCAGCCCTACGGGGTTGTCAACCGCAAGGCTCCGGACTGAAGCTTTCTTT. The encoded protein is CSPTGLSTARLRTEAFF.

This clonotype was observed a few times. The chain has TRBV20-1 and TRBJ2-3, with no clear D. CDR3 length: 13 amino acids. CDR1 is DFQATT, CDR2 SNEGSKA, per germline (reference sequence). Trimming left V 5 bases short and J 2 bases short, with 11 bases between. The chain's CDR3 is CSAPDGYTDTQYF. In DNA form, the CDR3 reads TGCAGTGCTCCGGACGGATACACAGATACGCAGTATTTT.

A note on this clonotype: The DNA is omitted, as the CDR3 cannot be located on it reliably, and the CDR3 follows TCRdb's listing. The gene calls are TRBV5-6 and TRBJ2-2; the D call of TRBD2 is as the table states it, not checked on the DNA. Looked up from germline, CDR1 is SGHDT and CDR2 is YYEEEE. The CDR3 sequence runs 16 residues, both termini included. The CDR3 region is CASSLVGGGAVGELYF.